Each of the 31 T cell receptor beta chains below was sequenced from the same sample in a study of neurological immune-mediated disorders. TCRdb redid the calling of the 5' RACE reads with MiXCR, one entry per CDR3 protein. This sample has 69,000 or so distinct CDR3 sequences, with approximately 4.6% found just once. The sequenced material came from PBMCs. The receptors shown here come from a woman aged 65 to 85 with multiple sclerosis.

This clonotype was seen repeatedly, ten times or more. The DNA for the CDR3 is TGTGCCAGCAGCGTAGAGATAGGAACGACAGATACGCAGTATTTT. This codes for CASSVEIGTTDTQYF. V gene TRBV9 combines with J gene TRBJ2-3; D not certain. The CDR3 is 15 residues long. CDR1 is SGDLS and CDR2 is YYNGEE in the germline V gene. The V end lost 0 bases, the J end lost 3 bases, and 11 bases lay between the germline ends. Based on the CDR3 plus reference TRBV9 and TRBJ2-3, the full variable domain is DSGVTQTPKHLITATGQRVTLRCSPRSGDLSVYWYQQSLDQGLQFLIQYYNGEERAKGNILERFSAQQFPDLHSELNLSSLELGDSALYFCASSVEIGTTDTQYFGPGTRLTVL.

There are many counts of this clonotype. This chain links TRBV5-1 with TRBJ2-1; D is undetermined. Trimming pared 2 bases from V and 6 bases from J, leaving 15 bases between. The V gene's germline CDR1 is SGHRS and CDR2 YFSETQ. The CDR3 has 15 amino acids. CDR3 DNA: TGCGCCAGCAGCTTTGGGGAAAACCCCTCCAATGAGCAGTTCTTC. Amino acids: CASSFGENPSNEQFF.

The chain links TRBV10-3 to TRBJ1-1; D not certain. CDR1 is ENHRY and CDR2 is SYGVKD in the germline V gene. Trimming shortened V by 2 bases and J by 4 bases, and 14 bases separated the two germline ends. CDR3 length: 15 amino acids. The chain's CDR3 is CAISEPTYSLTEAFF. The CDR3 nucleotides are TGTGCCATCAGTGAGCCCACATACAGCCTCACTGAAGCTTTCTTT.

This clonotype was detected ten times or more. The rearrangement uses TRBV20-1 and TRBJ1-2, with D hard to call. Trimming removed 6 bases from V and 5 bases from J, with 13 bases in between. This CDR3 contains 12 residues. Germline lookup yields CDR1 DFQATT and CDR2 SNEGSKA (reference sequence). This CDR3 is CSAPREGYGYTF. CDR3 coding DNA: TGCAGTGCCCCCCGGGAGGGTTATGGCTACACCTTC.

The chain recombines TRBV2 with TRBJ2-3; tentatively, D is TRBD2 (5 bases). V gave up 4 bases and J gave up 0 bases, with 11 bases separating them. Germline V CDR1 and CDR2: SNHLY, FYNNEI. The CDR3 totals 15 residues. The CDR3 DNA is TGTGCCAGCAGTGTAGTGGACTCTAGCACAGATACGCAGTATTTT. Translating it yields CASSVVDSSTDTQYF. The whole variable domain, remainder taken from reference TRBV2 and TRBJ2-3, is EPEVTQTPSHQVTQMGQEVILRCVPISNHLYFYWYRQILGQKVEFLVSFYNNEISEKSEIFDDQFSVERPDGSNFTLKIRSTKLEDSAMYFCASSVVDSSTDTQYFGPGTRLTVL.

This clonotype was observed many times. J is TRBJ1-1 and V is TRBV6-5; a weak D match, TRBD1 (5 bases). The germline V and J ends were trimmed by 7 bases and 0 bases, with 15 bases remaining between them. Looked up from germline, CDR1 is MNHEY and CDR2 is SVGAGI. The CDR3 runs 15 residues. DNA for the CDR3: TGTGCCAGCACCTACTTGGGGGGTATGAACACTGAAGCTTTCTTT. Translating gives CASTYLGGMNTEAFF.

This clonotype was seen ten or more times. The chain is built from TRBV5-1 and TRBJ2-1; no definite D call. CDR1 and CDR2 from the germline V gene are SGHRS and YFSETQ. This CDR3 has 12 residues. Between the trimmed V and J ends, which lost 0 bases and 12 bases, there was a span of 10 bases. This chain's CDR3 is CASSLELRGQFF. As DNA, the CDR3 is TGCGCCAGCAGCTTGGAGCTACGAGGGCAGTTCTTC.

This clonotype was picked up many times. The chain combines TRBV6-5 with TRBJ1-6; 7 bases line up with TRBD1. The V segment lost 2 bases and the J segment 2 bases; nucleotides outside the gene matches: 3. The CDR3 length is 16 residues. The germline CDR1 and CDR2 sequences are MNHEY and SVGAGI. In nucleotides, the CDR3 is TGTGCCAGCAGTTACCTTGGGACAGCCTATAATTCACCCCTCCACTTT. This encodes CASSYLGTAYNSPLHF.

This clonotype occurred many times. The J gene is TRBJ2-3, the V gene TRBV5-1; D call uncertain. Deletions cut 0 bases from V and 3 bases from J, with 8 bases between. Germline CDR1 SGHRS, CDR2 YFSETQ. This CDR3 has 14 amino acids. Here the CDR3 DNA reads TGCGCCAGCAGCTTGGCCCTGGCAACAGATACGCAGTATTTT. Translated: CASSLALATDTQYF.

The chain employs TRBV6-5 and TRBJ1-1; D gene uncertain. Germline CDR1 and CDR2: MNHEY and SVGAGI. CDR3 size: 13 residues. The V end was cut by 2 bases, the J end by 5 bases, with 9 bases between. CDR3 region: CASSYQTWTEAFF. The DNA for the CDR3 is TGTGCCAGCAGTTACCAAACGTGGACTGAAGCTTTCTTT.

This clonotype was counted at least ten times. The chain is built from TRBV12-3 or TRBV12-4 and TRBJ1-6; D is undetermined. V was shortened by 8 bases and J by 9 bases, with 14 bases between the two germline ends. This CDR3 region has 13 residues. In DNA, the CDR3 is TGTGCCAGCGCCCCTTCTAAGAGTTCACCCCTCCACTTT. Translating it yields CASAPSKSSPLHF.

There are many counts of this clonotype. The chain is built from TRBV12-3 or TRBV12-4 and TRBJ2-3, with 7 bases identical to TRBD2. V trimming: 5 bases; J trimming: 0 bases; junction bases outside the gene matches: 8. CDR3 length equals 16 residues. The CDR3 protein is CASSGYRRESTDTQYF. The CDR3 DNA reads as TGTGCCAGCAGTGGCTATCGGCGGGAGAGCACAGATACGCAGTATTTT.

This clonotype was counted at least ten times. The V gene is TRBV11-2, the J gene TRBJ2-3; D uncertain. This CDR3 has 15 residues. The V gene's germline CDR1 is SGHAT and CDR2 FQNNGV. Trimming left V 1 base short and J 6 bases short, with 14 bases between. The CDR3 DNA follows: TGTGCCAGCAGCTTAGCCGTACACCTAACTGATACGCAGTATTTT. This translates into CASSLAVHLTDTQYF.

This clonotype appeared many times. This chain uses TRBV12-5 with TRBJ2-7; D remains ambiguous. The CDR3 has 14 amino acids. Trimming cost V 6 bases and J 0 bases, with 12 bases left between them. Germline V lookup: CDR1 LGHNT, CDR2 FRNRAP. The CDR3 sequence: CASGLLGISYEQYF. DNA of the CDR3: TGTGCTAGTGGCCTTTTAGGGATCTCCTACGAGCAGTACTTC.

Ten or more counts support this clonotype. The chain uses TRBV7-8 and TRBJ1-1, with D hard to call. The V end was cut by 1 base, the J end by 1 base, with 10 bases between. This CDR3 spans 15 amino acids. Germline V CDR1 and CDR2: SGHVS, FQNEAQ. Here the CDR3 reads CASSLVLQPNTEAFF. CDR3 DNA sequence: TGTGCCAGCAGCTTAGTTCTACAGCCGAACACTGAAGCTTTCTTT.

This clonotype showed up many times. This chain uses TRBV3-1 with TRBJ1-2; TRBD1 is a possible D gene (5 bases). V lost 4 bases, J lost 4 bases, and 10 bases lay in between. This CDR3 spans 13 amino acids. CDR1 is LGHDT and CDR2 is YNNKEL in the germline V gene (reference sequence). Here the CDR3 reads CASSPGTAYGYTF. The CDR3 DNA reads as TGTGCCAGCAGCCCCGGGACGGCCTATGGCTACACCTTC.

V and J are TRBV7-2 and TRBJ2-6; D is unresolved. This CDR3 has 17 amino acids. Germline V lookup: CDR1 SGHTA, CDR2 FQGNSA. V lost 2 bases and J 7 bases, leaving 18 bases between the germline ends. This CDR3 reads CASSLTQGPGLANVLTF. The CDR3 bases are TGTGCCAGCAGCTTAACTCAAGGACCCGGATTAGCCAACGTCCTGACTTTC.

Ten or more counts support this clonotype. This chain joins TRBV11-2 and TRBJ2-2, with D perhaps matching TRBD2 (5 bases). Per germline, CDR1 SGHAT and CDR2 FQNNGV. Trimming removed 3 bases at V and 5 bases at J, with 7 bases between. This CDR3 region has 13 residues. The CDR3 spells CASSFSGTGELFF. For the CDR3, the DNA is TGTGCCAGCAGCTTTTCGGGAACCGGGGAGCTGTTTTTT.

The table lists this clonotype with many counts. The chain couples TRBV7-9 to TRBJ1-1; TRBD1 is a possible D gene (5 bases). This CDR3 comprises 13 residues. V shed 2 bases and J shed 6 bases, with 10 bases lying between them. From germline, CDR1 is SEHNR and CDR2 FQNEAQ (reference sequence). Here the CDR3 reads CASSLSEGPEAFF. CDR3 nucleotide sequence: TGTGCCAGCAGCTTAAGTGAGGGACCTGAAGCTTTCTTT.

This clonotype was observed a single time. This may stem from a read error, because a much larger clone lies one nucleotide away. This chain uses TRBV20-1 with TRBJ1-5; no definite D call. CDR1 is DFQATT, CDR2 SNEGSKA, per germline (reference sequence). CDR3 length: 14 residues. The CDR3 bases are TGCAGTGCCAACCCGACTGCTTCCAATAAGCCCCAGCATTTT. It encodes CSANPTASNKPQHF.

This clonotype has at least ten counts. DNA for the CDR3: TGCAGTGCTCCTTACAGGGGATTTCGGTTACAAGAGACCCAGTACTTC. Translating gives CSAPYRGFRLQETQYF. The V gene is TRBV20-1, the J gene TRBJ2-5, with 7 nucleotides matching TRBD1. This CDR3 region has 16 residues. J lost 2 bases, V lost 5 bases, and 14 bases had no gene match. Germline V lookup: CDR1 DFQATT, CDR2 SNEGSKA (reference sequence).

The chain joins TRBV6-2 or TRBV6-3 to TRBJ2-5; D gene unclear. V was trimmed by 2 bases and J by 5 bases, leaving 3 bases between them. CDR1 and CDR2 from the germline V gene are MNHEY and SVGEGT. The CDR3 is 11 amino acids. The CDR3 loop is CASSYLETQYF. In nucleotides, the CDR3 is TGTGCCAGCAGTTACCTGGAGACCCAGTACTTC.

This clonotype was detected ten times or more. V is TRBV5-5 and J is TRBJ1-2; possible D gene TRBD1, 6 bases. This CDR3 is built from 14 residues. Between the trimmed V and J ends, which lost 1 base and 8 bases, there was a span of 15 bases. The germline V gene has CDR1 SGHKS and CDR2 YYEKEE (reference sequence). For the CDR3, the DNA is TGTGCCAGCAGCTTGAATAACAGGGCAATGGGCTACACCTTC. Amino acid sequence: CASSLNNRAMGYTF.

This clonotype was found many times. This chain uses TRBV15 with TRBJ1-4; 8 bases fit TRBD1. Germline V gene sequence: CDR1 LNHNV, CDR2 YYDKDF (reference sequence). This CDR3 region has 13 residues. V lost 8 bases to trimming and J lost 7 bases; unmatched junction nucleotides: 6. CDR3 sequence: CATLHRGSEKLFF. In nucleotides, the CDR3 is TGTGCCACCCTCCACAGGGGGAGTGAAAAACTGTTTTTT.

The rearrangement joins TRBV2 to TRBJ2-3; D is unclear. There are 14 residues in the CDR3. Germline CDR1 SNHLY, CDR2 FYNNEI. Trimming pared 3 bases from V and 0 bases from J, leaving 7 bases between. DNA for the CDR3: TGTGCCAGCAGTGACGGGCCTAGCACAGATACGCAGTATTTT. It specifies CASSDGPSTDTQYF.

This clonotype appeared many times. The rearrangement links TRBV6-6 to TRBJ1-1, with 8 bases lining up with TRBD1. The CDR3 totals 12 residues. Germline V gene lookup returns CDR1 MNHNY and CDR2 SVGAGI (reference sequence). J was trimmed by 8 bases and V by 5 bases; bases with no gene match: 4. This CDR3 reads CASSQDRAEAFF. CDR3 nucleotide sequence: TGTGCCAGCAGTCAGGACAGGGCCGAAGCTTTCTTT.

This clonotype was counted many times. The chain links TRBV12-3 or TRBV12-4 to TRBJ1-1; 8 bases line up with TRBD1. This CDR3 contains 13 residues. The trim removed 8 bases at V and 7 bases at J, leaving 9 bases unmatched. The CDR3 nucleotides read TGTGCCAGCGGCCGACAGGGGAACGTTGAAGCTTTCTTT. This codes for CASGRQGNVEAFF.

This clonotype showed up just a few times. Written as DNA, the CDR3 is TGCAGTGCGGTCGGGGGGGGGCCCTACAATGAGCAGTTCTTC. It translates to CSAVGGGPYNEQFF. The genes are TRBV20-1 and TRBJ2-1; 8 bases align to TRBD2. CDR3 length equals 14 residues. Germline CDR1 and CDR2: DFQATT and SNEGSKA (reference sequence). V dropped 6 bases and J dropped 2; count of bases not matched to a gene: 6.

This clonotype was observed at least ten times. The chain employs TRBV6-6 and TRBJ2-1, with a possible D match to TRBD1 (5 bases). V was clipped by 2 bases and J by 7 bases, with 12 bases between them. The CDR3 is made up of 14 amino acids. Germline V gene lookup returns CDR1 MNHNY and CDR2 SVGAGI (reference sequence). The CDR3 is CASSYPDSRNEQFF. In DNA form, the CDR3 reads TGTGCCAGCAGTTACCCAGACAGTCGTAATGAGCAGTTCTTC.

This clonotype was seen at least ten times. The chain employs TRBV5-1 and TRBJ2-1; D gene uncertain. Germline V gives CDR1 SGHRS, CDR2 YFSETQ. The CDR3 covers 11 residues. Trimming took 4 bases from V and 8 from J, leaving 7 bases between them. The CDR3 reads CASSQDHEQFF. The DNA for the CDR3 is TGCGCCAGCAGCCAAGACCATGAGCAGTTCTTC.

Ten or more counts support this clonotype. This sequence joins TRBV6-5 and TRBJ2-2; D perhaps matches TRBD2 (6 bases). The CDR3 length is 16 residues. Germline lookup yields CDR1 MNHEY and CDR2 SVGAGI. V shed 3 bases and J shed 0 bases, with 11 bases lying between them. In DNA, the CDR3 is TGTGCCAGCAGTTATCGGGAGACCTCGAACACCGGGGAGCTGTTTTTT. This codes for CASSYRETSNTGELFF.